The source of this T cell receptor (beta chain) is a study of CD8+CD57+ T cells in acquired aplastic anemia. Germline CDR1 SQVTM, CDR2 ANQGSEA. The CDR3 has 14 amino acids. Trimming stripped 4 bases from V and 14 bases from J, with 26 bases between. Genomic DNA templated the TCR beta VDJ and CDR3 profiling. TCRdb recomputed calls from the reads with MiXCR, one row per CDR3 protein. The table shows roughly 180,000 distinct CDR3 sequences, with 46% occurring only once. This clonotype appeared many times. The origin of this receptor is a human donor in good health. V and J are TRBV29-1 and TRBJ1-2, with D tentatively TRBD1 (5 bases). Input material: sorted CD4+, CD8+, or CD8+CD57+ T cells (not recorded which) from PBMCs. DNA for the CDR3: TGCAGCGTTGGCGTACCGGGAGGGGTCAGAGGTTGTACCTTC. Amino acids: CSVGVPGGVRGCTF.